These 8 T cell receptor beta chains originate from one sample sequenced in a study of PD-L1 blockade in urothelial cancer. The data were produced by immunoSEQ multiplex PCR, yet TCRdb's version contains in-frame clones alone and is incomplete. The table lists about 74,000 clones, roughly 84% of them singletons, with roughly 4.8% in the top ten. Here the sequenced sample was PBMCs, taken around atezolizumab (anti-PD-L1) treatment. These receptors all stem from a man aged 65-85 years with urothelial cancer.

The V call is TRBV15, the J call TRBJ2-5; TRBD2 agrees at 9 bases. This CDR3 comprises 18 residues. Germline V CDR1 and CDR2: LNHNV, YYDKDF (reference sequence). The V segment lost 1 base and the J segment 5 bases; nucleotides outside the gene matches: 14. CDR3 loop: CATSRGSGSGRPSETQYF. The CDR3, as DNA: TGTGCCACCAGCAGAGGCTCCGGAAGCGGGAGGCCCTCTGAGACCCAGTACTTC.

The gene calls are TRBV28 and TRBJ2-1; D possibly corresponds to TRBD2 (6 bases). CDR1 is MDHEN, CDR2 SYDVKM, per germline. The CDR3 is 16 residues long. V lost 4 bases, J lost 3 bases, and 16 bases lay in between. This CDR3 is CASSSLPLANYNEQFF. The CDR3 DNA follows: TGTGCCAGCAGTTCCCTCCCTCTAGCGAACTACAATGAGCAGTTCTTC.

This sequence joins TRBV5-6 and TRBJ2-7, with 7 bases identical to TRBD2. Germline assignment: CDR1 SGHDT and CDR2 YYEEEE. The junction had 5 bases not matched to a gene; V was cut back by 5 bases and J by 0 bases. CDR3 length: 14 amino acids. This chain's CDR3 is CASSKSGGSYEQYF. CDR3 coding DNA: TGTGCCAGCAGTAAATCGGGGGGCTCCTACGAGCAGTACTTC.

This clone has just one count. This sequence joins TRBV12-5 and TRBJ1-4; 7 bases map to TRBD1. J gave up 0 bases and V 3 bases, and 10 bases lay outside the gene matches. Germline V gene data show CDR1 as LGHNT and CDR2 as FRNRAP. The CDR3 runs 18 residues. The CDR3 here is CASGLSGTVTTTNEKLFF. In DNA, the CDR3 is TGTGCTAGTGGTTTAAGTGGGACAGTTACCACAACTAATGAAAAACTGTTTTTT. The full variable domain, its missing parts supplied by reference TRBV12-5 and TRBJ1-4, is DARVTQTPRHKVTEMGQEVTMRCQPILGHNTVFWYRQTMMQGLELLAYFRNRAPLDDSGMPKDRFSAEMPDATLATLKIQPSEPRDSAVYFCASGLSGTVTTTNEKLFFGSGTQLSVL.

V usage is TRBV7-8 and J usage is TRBJ2-3; D call uncertain. CDR1 SGHVS and CDR2 FQNEAQ come from the germline V gene. Between the trimmed V and J ends, which lost 2 bases and 4 bases, there was a span of 10 bases. This CDR3 is built from 14 residues. The CDR3 spells CASSLPRIADTQYF. For the CDR3, the DNA is TGTGCCAGCAGCTTACCCCGTATTGCAGATACGCAGTATTTT.

J is TRBJ1-2 and V is TRBV6-5, with 7 nucleotides matching TRBD1. This CDR3 is built from 15 residues. J gave up 0 bases and V 5 bases, and 6 bases lay outside the gene matches. Looked up from germline, CDR1 is MNHEY and CDR2 is SVGAGI. In DNA, the CDR3 is TGTGCCAGCAGTACGGGACAGACGGCTAACTATGGCTACACCTTC. Protein product: CASSTGQTANYGYTF.

The chain has TRBV11-3 and TRBJ2-2; no clear D. There are 13 residues in the CDR3. Germline V gene sequence: CDR1 SGHNT, CDR2 YENEEA. Trimming took 4 bases from V and 2 from J, leaving 5 bases between them. CDR3 amino acids: CASSSGNTGELFF. For the CDR3, the DNA is TGTGCCAGCAGCTCGGGTAACACCGGGGAGCTGTTTTTT.

V gene TRBV10-3 combines with J gene TRBJ2-5, with D maybe TRBD1 (5 bases). V was shortened by 0 bases and J by 0 bases, with 14 bases between the two germline ends. The germline gives CDR1 ENHRY, CDR2 SYGVKD. This CDR3 has 17 residues. CDR3 amino acids: CAISESKGWLNQETQYF. The CDR3 nucleotides read TGTGCCATCAGTGAGTCGAAGGGGTGGTTAAACCAAGAGACCCAGTACTTC.